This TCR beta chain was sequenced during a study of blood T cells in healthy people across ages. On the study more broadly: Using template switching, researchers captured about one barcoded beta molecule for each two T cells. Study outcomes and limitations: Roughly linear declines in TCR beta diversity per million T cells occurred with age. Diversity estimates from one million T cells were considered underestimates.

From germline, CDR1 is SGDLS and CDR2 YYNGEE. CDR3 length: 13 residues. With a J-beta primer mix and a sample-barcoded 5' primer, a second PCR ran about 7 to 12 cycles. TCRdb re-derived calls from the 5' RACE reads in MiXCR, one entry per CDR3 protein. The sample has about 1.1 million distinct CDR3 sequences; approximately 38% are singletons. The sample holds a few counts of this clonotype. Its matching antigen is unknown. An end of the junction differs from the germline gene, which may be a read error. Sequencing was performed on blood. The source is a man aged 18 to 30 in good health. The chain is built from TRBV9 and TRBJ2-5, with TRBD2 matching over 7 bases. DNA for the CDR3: TGTGCCAGCAGCGTAGAAGGGAGGGAGACCCGGTACTTC. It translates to CASSVEGRETRYF.